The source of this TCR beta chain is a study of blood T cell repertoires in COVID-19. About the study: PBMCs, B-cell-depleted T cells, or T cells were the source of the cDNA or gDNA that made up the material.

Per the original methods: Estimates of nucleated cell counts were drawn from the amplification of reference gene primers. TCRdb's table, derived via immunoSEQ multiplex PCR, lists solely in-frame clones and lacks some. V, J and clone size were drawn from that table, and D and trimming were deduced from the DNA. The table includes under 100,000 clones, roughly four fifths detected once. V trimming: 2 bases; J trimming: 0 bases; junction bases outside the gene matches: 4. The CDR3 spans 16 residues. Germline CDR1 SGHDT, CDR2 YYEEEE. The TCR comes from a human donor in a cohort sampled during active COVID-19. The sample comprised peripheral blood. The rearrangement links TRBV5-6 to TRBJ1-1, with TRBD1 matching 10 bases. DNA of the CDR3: TGTGCCAGCAGCTTTAAGGGACAGGGGATGAACACTGAAGCTTTCTTT. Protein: CASSFKGQGMNTEAFF.